This T cell receptor (beta chain) was identified during a study of long-term antiretroviral therapy in people with HIV. Study-wide results and limits: Dominant in the repertoire at all time points were clones expanded before ART. HIV repertoires spanned tighter CDR3 length ranges than controls did.

This was the immunoSEQ v3.0 assay at survey level. The assay was immunoSEQ multiplex PCR, and TCRdb's table has in-frame clones only and misses some. The data show roughly 40,000 clones, with 75% to 90% seen just once and roughly 5.7% held by the top ten. With respect to this clone: Its antigen is not identified.

Germline V gene data show CDR1 as SGHRS and CDR2 as YFSETQ. The ends were cut back, 1 base at V and 1 base at J, with 18 bases in the middle. The CDR3 is made up of 17 amino acids. The TCR originated in a woman aged 45 to 65 with HIV. The chain uses TRBV5-1 and TRBJ2-7; no clear D. The sample here was unsorted PBMCs, taken 3.1 years after starting antiretroviral therapy. The CDR3 protein is CASSLRSSAAWSYEQYF. The CDR3, as DNA: TGCGCCAGCAGCTTGAGAAGCTCGGCTGCTTGGTCCTACGAGCAGTACTTC.